The 10 T cell receptor beta chains in this list originate from one sample, sequenced in a study of CD8 T cells in Susac syndrome. cDNA came from around 0.54 to 1 ug RNA primed by random hexamers. TCRdb recomputed calls from the immunoSEQ multiplex PCR reads with MiXCR, one row per CDR3 protein. The sample gives 200,000 or so distinct CDR3 sequences, 95% of which show up once; under 0.095% is in the top ten. Material for sequencing was CD4+ T cells from PBMCs. These receptors were taken from a human donor with multiple sclerosis.

The rearrangement uses TRBV30 and TRBJ2-7, with D tentatively TRBD2 (5 bases). Trimming took off 4 bases at V and 3 bases at J, with 10 bases between the two ends. Germline assignment: CDR1 GTSNPN and CDR2 SVGIG (reference sequence). The CDR3 has 12 amino acids. In DNA, the CDR3 is TGTGCCTGGACTTACCGGGACTACGAGCAGTACTTC. It yields the protein CAWTYRDYEQYF.

The rearrangement links TRBV30 to TRBJ2-2; D perhaps matches TRBD1 (6 bases). V was clipped by 6 bases and J by 1 base, with 9 bases between them. The CDR3 has 13 residues. CDR1 and CDR2 (germline): GTSNPN, SVGIG (reference sequence). The CDR3 nucleotides are TGTGCCTGTCGACAGGAGAACACCGGGGAGCTGTTTTTT. This sequence encodes CACRQENTGELFF.

The gene calls are TRBV20-1 and TRBJ2-7; either TRBD1 or TRBD2 may supply D (5 bases each). CDR1 is DFQATT and CDR2 is SNEGSKA in the germline V gene (reference sequence). V lost 0 bases, J lost 5 bases, and 17 bases lay in between. The CDR3 loop spans 15 amino acids. The CDR3 bases are TGCAGTGCTAGAGATGCCAGTACGGGACGGGACGAGCAGTACTTC. Protein product: CSARDASTGRDEQYF.

The V and J genes are TRBV4-1 and TRBJ1-2, with 10 bases aligning to TRBD1. CDR3 length equals 15 residues. Per germline, CDR1 MGHRA and CDR2 YSYEKL. The V segment lost 4 bases and the J segment 2 bases; nucleotides outside the gene matches: 4. As DNA, the CDR3 is TGCGCCAGCAGCCCAGACAGGGGGCGAAACTATGGCTACACCTTC. This codes for CASSPDRGRNYGYTF.

This chain uses TRBV12-3 or TRBV12-4 with TRBJ1-1, with TRBD1 identical over 8 bases. Trimming took 6 bases from V and 5 from J; bases not matched to a gene: 8. The CDR3 totals 14 residues. The DNA of the CDR3 is TGTGCCAGCAGACTCAGGGGGCTGGGGACTGAAGCTTTCTTT. Encoded protein: CASRLRGLGTEAFF.

The chain combines TRBV12-3 or TRBV12-4 with TRBJ2-1, with D perhaps TRBD1 (5 bases). The CDR3 runs 15 residues. The ends were cut back, 5 bases at V and 2 bases at J, with 13 bases in the middle. The CDR3 DNA reads TGTGCCAGCAGTCCCAGGGTAGATCCCTACAATGAGCAGTTCTTC. Translating gives CASSPRVDPYNEQFF.

V gene TRBV7-2 combines with J gene TRBJ1-6; unclear D gene. Trimming left V 7 bases short and J 3 bases short, with 4 bases between. The CDR3 is 12 amino acids. The germline V gene has CDR1 SGHTA and CDR2 FQGNSA. CDR3 nucleotide sequence: TGTGCCAGCATGAACTATAATTCACCCCTCCACTTT. Translation: CASMNYNSPLHF.

This chain uses TRBV27 with TRBJ1-6; 9 bases are a match to TRBD1. Germline V gene data show CDR1 as MNHEY and CDR2 as SMNVEV (reference sequence). V was pared by 3 bases and J by 7 bases, with 4 bases of the junction left unmatched. CDR3 length equals 15 residues. The CDR3 region is CASSLKGTGNSPLHF. In DNA form, the CDR3 reads TGTGCCAGCAGTTTGAAGGGGACAGGGAATTCACCCCTCCACTTT.

The J gene is TRBJ1-3, the V gene TRBV9; TRBD1 matches at 7 bases. Germline CDR1 is SGDLS and CDR2 is YYNGEE. This CDR3 spans 17 amino acids. V was clipped by 0 bases and J by 2 bases; unmatched bases: 8. This chain's CDR3 is CASSVVGTGVAGNTIYF. The DNA of the CDR3 is TGTGCCAGCAGCGTAGTCGGAACAGGGGTGGCTGGAAACACCATATATTTT.

This clonotype was detected once. The chain uses TRBV29-1 and TRBJ2-3; 10 nucleotides line up with TRBD2. Per the germline V gene, CDR1 is SQVTM and CDR2 is ANQGSEA. J was trimmed by 2 bases and V by 6 bases; bases with no gene match: 2. This CDR3 is 13 amino acids long. The CDR3, as DNA: TGCAGCGTCCTAGCGGGGGTCACAGATACGCAGTATTTT. It specifies CSVLAGVTDTQYF.